This T cell receptor (beta chain) originates from a study of T cell clonotyping in hematopoietic cell transplantation. Repertoires were generated with immunoSEQ multiplex PCR, while TCRdb's copy carries only in-frame clones and drops some. In the table there are 13,000 or so clones, around 90% of which are singletons. The V end lost 6 bases, the J end lost 10 bases, and 24 bases lay between the germline ends. CDR1 and CDR2 from the germline V gene are SQVTM and ANQGSEA. This CDR3 comprises 14 residues. The gene calls are TRBV29-1 and TRBJ2-5; D is undetermined. The specimen was peripheral blood mononuclear cells. The sequence was collected from a man aged 25-45 years in good health. Some clones in this sample may be carry-over from other donors' samples. The DNA for the CDR3 is TGCAGCGTGGCCCCTAAGGACCCTGCAAGGTACCAGTACTTC. Translating it yields CSVAPKDPARYQYF.